A selection of T cell receptor beta chains follows, all from one sample in a study of CD8 T cells in Susac syndrome. In TCRdb, the immunoSEQ multiplex PCR reads were re-called with MiXCR into one record per CDR3 protein. In the table there are over 100,000 distinct CDR3 sequences, roughly 94% of which are singletons. The sequenced material came from CD8+ T cells from PBMCs. These receptors all stem from a human donor with Susac syndrome. CDR3s include the opening cysteine and the closing phenylalanine or tryptophan.

v_call	j_call	cdr3_aa
TRBV19	TRBJ2-7	CASSIFRGLSYEQYF
TRBV4-1	TRBJ2-1	CASSQRDRDSYNEQFF
TRBV6-2/TRBV6-3	TRBJ1-1	CASRSTGGTEAFF
TRBV7-2	TRBJ2-3	CASSLAVRSTDTQYF
TRBV12-3/TRBV12-4	TRBJ2-7	CASGPAGAIDEQYF
TRBV6-2/TRBV6-3	TRBJ2-7	CAIAGFHEQYF
TRBV5-6	TRBJ2-2	CASSSAPGQATGELFF
TRBV12-3/TRBV12-4	TRBJ2-1	CASSLEAGGPNEQFF
TRBV20-1	TRBJ2-5	CSAHSGTGEETQYF
TRBV19	TRBJ1-5	CASSLGVNQPQHF
TRBV7-6	TRBJ2-2	CASSSRTGGTGELFF
TRBV29-1	TRBJ2-2	CSVETVTTPTGELFF
TRBV20-1	TRBJ2-1	CSARPTSGGAYEQFF
TRBV29-1	TRBJ2-3	CSVLPGTDTQYF
TRBV13	TRBJ1-6	CASSPSLNGGNSPLHF
TRBV13	TRBJ1-2	CASSTQDRANEGYTF